This T cell receptor (beta chain) was captured by sequencing in a study of beta chain features in type 1 diabetes. A note on this clone: Its antigen is still unknown.

Study conclusions and caveats: A moderate, significant TCRB CDR3 shortening appeared in type 1 diabetes across four CD4+ subsets.

Sequenced material consisted of expressed TCRB transcripts (all of the isolated RNA was reverse transcribed). Assay used: immunoSEQ multiplex PCR; TCRdb lists only in-frame clones, some missing. Of approximately 250,000 clones listed, around 9.9% are singletons. Researchers reported sorting CD4+ naive, central memory, regulatory and stem cell-like memory cells via CD45RO/CCR7/CD25/CD127/CD95/CD27. The CDR3 totals 15 residues. Germline CDR1 and CDR2: SNHLY and FYNNEI. V dropped 6 bases and J dropped 0 bases, with 13 bases sitting between them. The receptor was derived from a man aged 30-40 years with type 1 diabetes. The sample consisted of naive CD4+ T cells from blood. V and J are TRBV2 and TRBJ2-3; D may be TRBD1 (6 bases). CDR3 protein: CASSRDTLSTDTQYF. The CDR3 bases are TGTGCCAGCAGCCGGGACACACTTAGCACAGATACGCAGTATTTT.